The entry below describes one TCR beta chain. Its antigen is undetermined. TCRdb's copy holds only in-frame clones and misses some; the assay was immunoSEQ multiplex PCR. The sample includes some 200,000 clones, roughly 88% of them seen just once. V was clipped by 2 bases and J by 5 bases, with 6 bases between them. There are 12 residues in the CDR3. The data stem from a study of T cell responses to AZD1222 COVID-19 vaccine. General study results and limits: Baseline seropositivity occurred in only a handful of AZD1222 recipients.

The material sequenced was peripheral blood, taken on day 0 of AZD1222 vaccination. This clonotype was obtained from an adult in good health. The rearrangement joins TRBV12-3 or TRBV12-4 to TRBJ1-2; D gene ambiguous. This CDR3 reads CASSLSRYGYTF. CDR3 DNA: TGTGCCAGCAGTTTAAGCCGGTATGGCTACACCTTC.